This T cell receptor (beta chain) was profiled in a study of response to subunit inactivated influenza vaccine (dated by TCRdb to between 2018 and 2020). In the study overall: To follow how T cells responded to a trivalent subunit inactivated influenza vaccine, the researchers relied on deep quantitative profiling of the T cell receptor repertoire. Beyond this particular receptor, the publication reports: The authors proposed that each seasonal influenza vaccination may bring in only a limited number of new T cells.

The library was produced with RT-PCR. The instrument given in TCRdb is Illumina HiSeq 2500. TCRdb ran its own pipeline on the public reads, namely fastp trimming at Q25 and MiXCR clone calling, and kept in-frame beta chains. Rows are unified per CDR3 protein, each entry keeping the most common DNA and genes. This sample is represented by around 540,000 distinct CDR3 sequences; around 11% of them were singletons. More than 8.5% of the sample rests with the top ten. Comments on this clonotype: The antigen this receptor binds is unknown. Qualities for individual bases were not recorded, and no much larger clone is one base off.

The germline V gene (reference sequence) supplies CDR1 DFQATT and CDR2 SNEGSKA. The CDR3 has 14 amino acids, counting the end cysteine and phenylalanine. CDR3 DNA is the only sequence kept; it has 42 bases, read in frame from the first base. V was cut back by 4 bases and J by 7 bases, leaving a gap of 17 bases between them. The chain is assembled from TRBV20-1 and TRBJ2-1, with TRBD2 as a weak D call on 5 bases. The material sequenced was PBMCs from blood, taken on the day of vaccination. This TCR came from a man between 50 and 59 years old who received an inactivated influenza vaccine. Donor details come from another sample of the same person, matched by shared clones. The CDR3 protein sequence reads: CSATGPREPNEQFF. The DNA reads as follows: TGCAGTGCTACCGGACCAAGGGAGCCTAATGAGCAGTTCTTC.